This passage covers 24 T cell receptor beta chains from one sample sequenced in a study of cytomegalovirus exposure and HLA in healthy donors. Vbeta (60) and Jbeta (13) primers were used in the PCR. The assay was immunoSEQ multiplex PCR, and TCRdb's table has in-frame clones only and misses some. This table holds approximately 100,000 clones, 77% found once. The sample comprised PBMCs. The receptors originated from a man aged 35 to 55 in good health and CMV-seropositive.

This chain links TRBV27 with TRBJ1-2; D perhaps matches TRBD1 (6 bases). Germline V CDR1 and CDR2: MNHEY, SMNVEV (reference sequence). The ends were cut back, 6 bases at V and 7 bases at J, with 18 bases in the middle. The CDR3 extends over 14 amino acids. The CDR3, as DNA: TGTGCCAGCAGCCCCTTGGGGGCAGGGGTTGGCTACACCTTC. Translated, it gives CASSPLGAGVGYTF.

This clone turned up a few times. V is TRBV19 and J is TRBJ2-7; TRBD1 aligns across 11 bases. CDR1 is LNHDA, CDR2 SQIVND, per germline (reference sequence). The CDR3 contains 13 residues. V dropped 10 bases and J dropped 1; count of bases not matched to a gene: 3. The CDR3 coding sequence is TGTGCCACAGGGACAGGGGGGTCCTACGAGCAGTACTTC. It is translated as CATGTGGSYEQYF.

The chain recombines TRBV11-2 with TRBJ1-2, with TRBD1 identical over 7 bases. CDR1 SGHAT and CDR2 FQNNGV come from the germline V gene. V trimming: 0 bases; J trimming: 2 bases; junction bases outside the gene matches: 3. The length of the CDR3 is 15 residues. As DNA, the CDR3 is TGTGCCAGCAGCTTAGACCCCAGGGGGAACTATGGCTACACCTTC. This translates into CASSLDPRGNYGYTF.

The rearrangement links TRBV9 to TRBJ1-4; D is perhaps TRBD1 (6 bases). Germline V gene data show CDR1 as SGDLS and CDR2 as YYNGEE. The CDR3 is 16 amino acids. V was shortened by 3 bases and J by 7 bases, with 19 bases between the two germline ends. CDR3 loop: CASSAKQGRRSEKLFF. The CDR3 DNA follows: TGTGCCAGCAGCGCAAAACAGGGCCGACGGTCTGAAAAACTGTTTTTT.

This sequence joins TRBV29-1 and TRBJ1-2, with TRBD1 as a possible D gene (5 bases). The ends were cut back, 4 bases at V and 4 bases at J, with 16 bases in the middle. This CDR3 has 14 residues. CDR1 is SQVTM, CDR2 ANQGSEA, per germline. CDR3 DNA: TGCAGCGTTGTCAGAGCTGTCGGGGGCTATGGCTACACCTTC. Translating gives CSVVRAVGGYGYTF.

This clone was counted between two and nine times. The V gene is TRBV4-3, the J gene TRBJ1-5; D call uncertain. The CDR3 consists of 13 residues. The V gene's germline CDR1 is LGHNA and CDR2 YSLEER. The V gene lost 0 bases and the J gene lost 3 bases, with 3 bases spanning the gap. The chain's CDR3 is CASSQELNQPQHF. The CDR3 nucleotides read TGCGCCAGCAGCCAAGAACTCAATCAGCCCCAGCATTTT.

This clone was picked up one time. The J gene is TRBJ2-2, the V gene TRBV28; a possible D gene is TRBD1 (6 bases). This CDR3 region has 14 residues. Trimming removed 6 bases from V and 4 bases from J, with 12 bases in between. Germline V gene sequence: CDR1 MDHEN, CDR2 SYDVKM. CDR3 sequence: CASREGGSTGELFF. The CDR3 coding sequence is TGTGCCAGCAGGGAAGGGGGAAGCACCGGGGAGCTGTTTTTT.

This clone has only one observation. The J gene is TRBJ2-1, the V gene TRBV11-2; 8 nucleotides line up with TRBD2. Germline CDR1 reads SGHAT; CDR2 reads FQNNGV. J was trimmed by 2 bases and V by 5 bases; bases with no gene match: 5. The CDR3 runs to 15 residues. For the CDR3, the DNA is TGTGCCAGCAGCGAGGGTAGCGGGGCCTACAATGAGCAGTTCTTC. Translation gives CASSEGSGAYNEQFF.

The chain recombines TRBV7-8 with TRBJ2-5; 12 bases map to TRBD2. Trimming took 6 bases from V and 5 from J; bases not matched to a gene: 10. Germline V gene lookup returns CDR1 SGHVS and CDR2 FQNEAQ. The CDR3 consists of 16 residues. For the CDR3, the DNA is TGTGCCAGCAGGAAAAGGCGGACTAGCGGGGTGGAGACCCAGTACTTC. It translates to CASRKRRTSGVETQYF.

This clone was counted only a few times. The V gene is TRBV18, the J gene TRBJ2-3; 8 bases align to TRBD1. The trim removed 1 base at V and 0 bases at J, leaving 6 bases unmatched. The CDR3 spans 17 residues. Per germline, CDR1 KGHSH and CDR2 LQKENI. DNA of the CDR3: TGTGCCAGCTCACCACTTGGACAGGGTGCTAGCACAGATACGCAGTATTTT. This translates into CASSPLGQGASTDTQYF.

The genes are TRBV7-9 and TRBJ2-7, with 8 nucleotides matching TRBD1. V shed 6 bases, J shed 2 bases, and the junction held 6 bases outside the gene matches. Germline values: CDR1 SEHNR, CDR2 FQNEAQ (reference sequence). The CDR3 covers 14 residues. CDR3 sequence (DNA): TGTGCCAGCAGTTATCGGGACAGGCCCTACGAGCAGTACTTC. Its protein is CASSYRDRPYEQYF.

V and J are TRBV7-2 and TRBJ2-7, with D perhaps matching TRBD2 (6 bases). The V end was cut by 1 base, the J end by 2 bases, with 12 bases between. This CDR3 is built from 15 residues. CDR1 and CDR2 (germline): SGHTA, FQGNSA. The CDR3, as DNA: TGTGCCAGCAGCTTAGGGGCGGGGACGCCCTACGAGCAGTACTTC. Translated: CASSLGAGTPYEQYF.

The rearrangement uses TRBV7-9 and TRBJ1-4; the D gene is possibly TRBD1 (6 bases). V was cut by 3 bases and J by 6 bases, with 14 bases left in between. The CDR3 consists of 15 residues. The germline V gene encodes CDR1 SEHNR and CDR2 FQNEAQ (reference sequence). The CDR3 DNA follows: TGTGCCAGCAGCTTTGGACAGAACAAAGATGAAAAACTGTTTTTT. Protein product: CASSFGQNKDEKLFF.

As for this clone: This sample also contains other DNA sequences that code for the same CDR3. The V and J genes are TRBV6-4 and TRBJ2-3, with D uncertain. V gave up 3 bases and J gave up 1 base, with 5 bases separating them. The CDR3 extends over 13 amino acids. Germline V lookup: CDR1 MRHNA, CDR2 SNTAGT. The CDR3 coding sequence is TGTGCCAGCAGTGAGGCGGGCACAGATACGCAGTATTTT. It is translated as CASSEAGTDTQYF.

V is TRBV2 and J is TRBJ2-7, with unresolved D. This CDR3 comprises 11 residues. Trimming pared 6 bases from V and 6 bases from J, leaving 9 bases between. The germline CDR1 and CDR2 sequences are SNHLY and FYNNEI. The CDR3, as DNA: TGTGCCAGCAGGCAGGCTACCGAGCAGTACTTC. As protein: CASRQATEQYF.

This chain links TRBV28 with TRBJ1-3; 7 nucleotides line up with TRBD1. V shed 7 bases, J shed 0 bases, and the junction held 6 bases outside the gene matches. Germline V gives CDR1 MDHEN, CDR2 SYDVKM. The CDR3 runs 15 residues. This chain's CDR3 is CASTPGQISGNTIYF. The DNA of the CDR3 is TGTGCCAGCACCCCGGGACAGATCTCTGGAAACACCATATATTTT. The complete variable domain, with remaining parts taken from reference TRBV28 and TRBJ1-3, reads DVKVTQSSRYLVKRTGEKVFLECVQDMDHENMFWYRQDPGLGLRLIYFSYDVKMKEKGDIPEGYSVSREKKERFSLILESASTNQTSMYLCASTPGQISGNTIYFGEGSWLTVV.

This chain uses TRBV27 with TRBJ1-2, with D possibly matching TRBD1 (5 bases). Germline V gives CDR1 MNHEY, CDR2 SMNVEV (reference sequence). This CDR3 is built from 14 residues. V lost 2 bases and J 8 bases, leaving 15 bases between the germline ends. CDR3 in amino acids: CASSLMGREGGYTF. DNA of the CDR3: TGTGCCAGCAGTTTAATGGGCAGGGAGGGAGGCTACACCTTC.

The rearrangement links TRBV14 to TRBJ1-2, with D unclear. Germline assignment: CDR1 SGHDN and CDR2 FVKESK. The germline V and J ends were trimmed by 3 bases and 6 bases, with 11 bases remaining between them. CDR3 length: 13 amino acids. CDR3 coding DNA: TGTGCCAGCAGCCACGCGAGACGGGATGGCTACACCTTC. Its protein product is CASSHARRDGYTF.

The V and J genes are TRBV2 and TRBJ2-2; 12 positions agree with TRBD2. CDR3 length: 15 residues. Germline loops: CDR1 SNHLY, CDR2 FYNNEI. Trimming took 6 bases from V and 6 from J; bases not matched to a gene: 5. The CDR3: CASSASGGAAGELFF. In nucleotides, the CDR3 is TGTGCCAGCAGCGCTAGCGGGGGGGCAGCCGGGGAGCTGTTTTTT.

The chain combines TRBV4-3 with TRBJ2-5, with D perhaps TRBD1 (5 bases). The CDR3 sequence is 16 residues long. V dropped 0 bases and J dropped 2 bases, with 13 bases sitting between them. From germline, CDR1 is LGHNA and CDR2 YSLEER. CDR3 nucleotide sequence: TGCGCCAGCAGCCAAGAGGGCGACGGACAACAAGAGACCCAGTACTTC. Translated: CASSQEGDGQQETQYF.

This chain links TRBV2 with TRBJ1-1, with 9 nucleotides matching TRBD1. Trimming removed 4 bases from V and 4 bases from J; junction bases left unmatched: 1. The germline gives CDR1 SNHLY, CDR2 FYNNEI. The CDR3 loop spans 13 amino acids. The CDR3 loop reads CASSGQGVTEAFF. DNA for the CDR3: TGTGCCAGCAGTGGACAGGGGGTCACTGAAGCTTTCTTT.

The rearrangement links TRBV11-2 to TRBJ2-5; D ambiguous. CDR1 is SGHAT and CDR2 is FQNNGV in the germline V gene. V was pared by 1 base and J by 5 bases, with 8 bases between. The CDR3 covers 13 residues. CDR3 DNA sequence: TGTGCCAGCAGCTTAGTTCAGTGGGAGACCCAGTACTTC. Translation: CASSLVQWETQYF.

DNA for the CDR3: TGTGCCAGCAGCAGGCGGACAGGGACGGGTCAAGAGACCCAGTACTTC. This gives the protein CASSRRTGTGQETQYF. The chain carries TRBV7-8 and TRBJ2-5, with 8 bases lining up with TRBD1. CDR1 is SGHVS and CDR2 is FQNEAQ in the germline V gene. The CDR3 contains 16 residues. With V trimmed by 5 bases and J by 2 bases, 10 bases remained unmatched.

The chain employs TRBV6-5 and TRBJ1-4; 8 nucleotides line up with TRBD1. The germline gives CDR1 MNHEY, CDR2 SVGAGI. Germline trimming cut 5 bases from V and 7 bases from J; bases unmatched to any gene: 9. The CDR3 is 15 amino acids. The CDR3 here is CASSPVRQGSEKLFF. The CDR3 DNA is TGTGCCAGCAGTCCTGTCCGACAGGGGAGTGAAAAACTGTTTTTT.